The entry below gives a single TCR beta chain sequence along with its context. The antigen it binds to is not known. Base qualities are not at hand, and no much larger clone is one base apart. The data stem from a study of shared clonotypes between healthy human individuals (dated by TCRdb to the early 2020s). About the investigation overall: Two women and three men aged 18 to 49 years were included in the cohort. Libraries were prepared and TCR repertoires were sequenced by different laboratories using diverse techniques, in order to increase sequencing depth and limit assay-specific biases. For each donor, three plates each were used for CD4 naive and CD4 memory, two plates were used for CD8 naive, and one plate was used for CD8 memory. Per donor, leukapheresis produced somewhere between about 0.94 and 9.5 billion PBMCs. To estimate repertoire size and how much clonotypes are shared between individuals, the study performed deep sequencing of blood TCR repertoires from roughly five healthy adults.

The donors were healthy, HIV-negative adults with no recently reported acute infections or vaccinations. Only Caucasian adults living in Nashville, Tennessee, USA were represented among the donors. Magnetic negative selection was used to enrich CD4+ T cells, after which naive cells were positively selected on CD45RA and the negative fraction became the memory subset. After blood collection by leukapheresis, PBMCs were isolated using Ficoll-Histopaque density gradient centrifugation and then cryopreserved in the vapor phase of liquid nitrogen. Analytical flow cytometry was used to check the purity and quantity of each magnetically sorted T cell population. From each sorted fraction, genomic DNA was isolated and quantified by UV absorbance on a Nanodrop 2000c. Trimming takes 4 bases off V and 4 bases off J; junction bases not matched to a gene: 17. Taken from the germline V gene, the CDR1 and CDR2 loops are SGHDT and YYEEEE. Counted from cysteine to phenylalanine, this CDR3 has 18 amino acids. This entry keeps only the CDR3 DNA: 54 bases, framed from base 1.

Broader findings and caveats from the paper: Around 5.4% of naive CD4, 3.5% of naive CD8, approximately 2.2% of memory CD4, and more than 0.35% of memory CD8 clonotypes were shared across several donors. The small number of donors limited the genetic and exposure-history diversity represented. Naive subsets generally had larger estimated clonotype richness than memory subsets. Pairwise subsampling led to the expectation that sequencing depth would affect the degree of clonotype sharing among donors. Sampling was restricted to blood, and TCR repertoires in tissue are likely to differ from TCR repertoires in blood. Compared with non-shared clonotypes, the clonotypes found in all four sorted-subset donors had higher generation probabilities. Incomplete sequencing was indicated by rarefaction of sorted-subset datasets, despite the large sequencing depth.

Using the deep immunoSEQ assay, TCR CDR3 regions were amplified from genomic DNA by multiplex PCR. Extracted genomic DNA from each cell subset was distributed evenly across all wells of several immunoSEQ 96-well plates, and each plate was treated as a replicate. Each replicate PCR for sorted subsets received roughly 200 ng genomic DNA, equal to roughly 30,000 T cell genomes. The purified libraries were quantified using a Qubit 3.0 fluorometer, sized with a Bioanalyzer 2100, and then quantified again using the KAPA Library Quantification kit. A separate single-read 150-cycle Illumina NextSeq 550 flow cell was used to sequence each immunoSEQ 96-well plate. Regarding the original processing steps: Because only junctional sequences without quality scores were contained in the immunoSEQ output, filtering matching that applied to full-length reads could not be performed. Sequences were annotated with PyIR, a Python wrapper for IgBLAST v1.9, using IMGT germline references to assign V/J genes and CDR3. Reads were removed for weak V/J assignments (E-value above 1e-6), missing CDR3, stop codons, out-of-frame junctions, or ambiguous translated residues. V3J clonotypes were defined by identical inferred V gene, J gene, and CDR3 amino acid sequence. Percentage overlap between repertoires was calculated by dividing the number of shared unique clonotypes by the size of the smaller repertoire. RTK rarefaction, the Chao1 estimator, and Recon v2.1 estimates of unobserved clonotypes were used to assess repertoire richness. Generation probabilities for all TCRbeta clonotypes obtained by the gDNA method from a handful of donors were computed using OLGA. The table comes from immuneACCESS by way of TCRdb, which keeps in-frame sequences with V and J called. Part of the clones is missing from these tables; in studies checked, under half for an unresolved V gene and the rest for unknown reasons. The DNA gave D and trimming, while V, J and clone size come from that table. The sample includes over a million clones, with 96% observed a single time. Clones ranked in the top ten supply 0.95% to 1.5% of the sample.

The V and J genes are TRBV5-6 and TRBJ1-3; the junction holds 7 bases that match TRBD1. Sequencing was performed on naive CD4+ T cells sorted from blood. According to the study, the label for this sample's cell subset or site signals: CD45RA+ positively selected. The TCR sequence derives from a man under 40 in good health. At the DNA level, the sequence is TGTGCCAGCAGCCAGAGGATGACAGGGCCCATTGCCGGAAACACCATATATTTT. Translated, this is CASSQRMTGPIAGNTIYF.